These T cell receptor beta chains were read from a single sample in a study of cytomegalovirus exposure and HLA in healthy donors. This table comes from immunoSEQ multiplex PCR, and its TCRdb copy is limited to in-frame clones, with some not included. The sample totals roughly 88,000 clones. Sequencing was performed on PBMCs. The receptor set was obtained from a man aged 50 to 60 in good health and CMV-seropositive. CDR3s include the opening cysteine and the closing phenylalanine or tryptophan. The D gene is left open where the match is weak.

J | V | D | CDR3 | DNA
TRBJ2-1 | TRBV9 | TRBD2 | CASSVSAGTRVNEQFF | TGTGCCAGCAGCGTCTCTGCCGGGACTAGGGTCAATGAGCAGTTCTTC
TRBJ2-1 | TRBV29-1 | TRBD1 | CSVERGRGTEQFF | TGCAGCGTTGAACGCGGCAGGGGGACTGAGCAGTTCTTC
TRBJ2-7 | TRBV7-2 | TRBD2 | CASSLASGRGEQYF | TGTGCCAGCAGCTTGGCTAGCGGGAGAGGCGAGCAGTACTTC
TRBJ2-5 | TRBV11-3 | - | CASSYSQGFGTQYF | TGTGCCAGCAGCTACTCCCAGGGGTTTGGGACCCAGTACTTC
TRBJ2-3 | TRBV19 | - | CASSIDWASSTDTQYF | TGTGCCAGTAGTATAGATTGGGCGTCTAGCACAGATACGCAGTATTTT
TRBJ2-5 | TRBV10-2 | - | CASTRDIQETQYF | TGCGCCAGCACGAGGGACATCCAAGAGACCCAGTACTTC
TRBJ1-1 | TRBV7-3 | - | CASSFRGNTEAFF | TGTGCCAGCAGCTTTAGGGGGAACACTGAAGCTTTCTTT
TRBJ1-1 | TRBV30 | - | CAWRKQTNTEAFF | TGTGCCTGGAGAAAACAGACGAACACTGAAGCTTTCTTT
TRBJ2-7 | TRBV30 | - | CAWSGLIYEQYF | TGTGCCTGGAGTGGGCTGATCTACGAGCAGTACTTC
TRBJ2-3 | TRBV5-6 | TRBD2 | CASSLVASGSKDTQYF | TGTGCCAGCAGCTTGGTGGCTAGCGGGAGTAAAGATACGCAGTATTTT
TRBJ1-5 | TRBV20-1 | - | CSVGSQPQHF | TGCAGTGTAGGGAGTCAGCCCCAGCATTTT
TRBJ2-5 | TRBV7-9 | TRBD1 | CASSLWRQGPETQYF | TGTGCCAGCAGCTTATGGCGACAGGGCCCAGAGACCCAGTACTTC
TRBJ2-5 | TRBV4-1 | TRBD1 | CASSQFPSGQGRETQYF | TGCGCCAGCAGCCAATTCCCGTCCGGACAGGGAAGAGAGACCCAGTACTTC
TRBJ1-2 | TRBV6-5 | TRBD1 | CASSPSQGEDYTF | TGTGCCAGCAGTCCGAGCCAGGGGGAAGACTACACCTTC
TRBJ1-1 | TRBV7-9 | TRBD1 | CASSWGQGANTEAFF | TGTGCCAGCAGCTGGGGACAGGGGGCGAACACTGAAGCTTTCTTT
TRBJ2-7 | TRBV2 | TRBD2 | CASYDVVAGAEQYF | TGTGCCAGCTATGACGTGGTAGCGGGAGCCGAGCAGTACTTC
TRBJ2-1 | TRBV6-5 | TRBD2 | CASSYLESGDYNEQFF | TGTGCCAGCAGTTACCTGGAGAGCGGGGATTACAATGAGCAGTTCTTC
TRBJ1-2 | TRBV6-5 | TRBD1 | CASSYGPGGQGDGYTF | TGTGCCAGCAGTTATGGCCCAGGGGGACAGGGGGATGGCTACACCTTC
TRBJ2-1 | TRBV7-9 | TRBD2 | CASSLGSLAVPRGYNEQFF | TGTGCCAGCAGCTTAGGTTCCCTAGCGGTTCCTCGGGGGTACAATGAGCAGTTCTTC
TRBJ2-1 | TRBV5-1 | - | CASSPEAGSYNEQFF | TGCGCCAGCAGCCCCGAGGCGGGATCCTACAATGAGCAGTTCTTC
TRBJ2-5 | TRBV7-2 | TRBD2 | CASSPSGTQETQYF | TGTGCCAGCAGCCCGAGCGGGACCCAAGAGACCCAGTACTTC
TRBJ2-7 | TRBV7-2 | - | CASLGQHNTYEQYF | TGTGCCAGCCTTGGACAGCATAATACCTACGAGCAGTACTTC
TRBJ1-5 | TRBV6-1 | - | CASIAVSNQPQHF | TGTGCCAGCATTGCGGTTAGCAATCAGCCCCAGCATTTT
TRBJ2-1 | TRBV5-1 | TRBD2 | CASSPGAGGVRRNEQFF | TGCGCCAGCAGCCCCGGGGCGGGAGGGGTCCGACGGAATGAGCAGTTCTTC
TRBJ2-1 | TRBV29-1 | - | CSVRYDSAREQFF | TGCAGCGTCAGATATGACTCTGCCAGAGAGCAGTTCTTC
TRBJ2-3 | TRBV9 | - | CASSQEGADTQYF | TGTGCCAGCAGCCAGGAGGGCGCAGATACGCAGTATTTT
TRBJ1-2 | TRBV29-1 | TRBD1 | CSVQDRSYGYTF | TGCAGCGTCCAGGACAGGTCCTATGGCTACACCTTC
TRBJ2-3 | TRBV7-2 | - | CASGSTDTQYF | TGTGCCAGCGGCAGCACAGATACGCAGTATTTT
TRBJ1-2 | TRBV6-1 | - | CASSEALQDNPGYTF | TGTGCCAGCAGTGAAGCGCTTCAGGACAATCCAGGCTACACCTTC
TRBJ2-1 | TRBV29-1 | - | CSVASPDEQFF | TGCAGCGTCGCCTCGCCAGATGAGCAGTTCTTC
TRBJ1-2 | TRBV25-1 | TRBD1 | CASSAMGTGQYNGYTF | TGTGCCAGCAGTGCAATGGGGACAGGTCAATATAATGGCTACACCTTC